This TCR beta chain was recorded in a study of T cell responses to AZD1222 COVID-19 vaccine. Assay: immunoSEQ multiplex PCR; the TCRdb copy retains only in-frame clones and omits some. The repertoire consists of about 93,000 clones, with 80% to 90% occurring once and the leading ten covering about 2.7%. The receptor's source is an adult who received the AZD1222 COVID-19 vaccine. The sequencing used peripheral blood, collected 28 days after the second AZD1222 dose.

DNA of the CDR3: TGTGCCAGCAGCGTAACAGGGTCGGATACGCAGTATTTT. It specifies CASSVTGSDTQYF. The V gene is TRBV9, the J gene TRBJ2-3, with D possibly being TRBD1 (6 bases). With 1 base removed from V and 6 bases from J, the gap between germline ends came to 9 bases. CDR3 length: 13 residues. The V gene's germline CDR1 is SGDLS and CDR2 YYNGEE.